The subject of this entry is one T cell receptor beta chain. Its antigen remains unknown. The protocol was immunoSEQ multiplex PCR, while the TCRdb copy is restricted to in-frame clones and leaves out a portion. The sample lists about 25,000 clones, 85% to 95% occurring once. This specimen belongs to a study of T cells in tuberculosis. Overall study results and limits: GEM motif frequencies gave about 70% accuracy; the GMM repertoire gave roughly 85%.

The sequence was obtained from a donor aged 10-30 years with latent tuberculosis or without tuberculosis infection. Some clones in this sample may be carry-over from other donors' samples. Sample: PBMCs.

In DNA form, the CDR3 reads TGCGCCAGCAGCCGCGGGGGGACGGGGGAAGCTTTCTTT. This translates into CASSRGGTGEAFF. The chain links TRBV5-1 to TRBJ1-1; D might be TRBD1 (5 bases). Trimming cost V 4 bases and J 8 bases, with 15 bases left between them. The CDR3 is 13 residues long. CDR1 is SGHRS, CDR2 YFSETQ, per germline.